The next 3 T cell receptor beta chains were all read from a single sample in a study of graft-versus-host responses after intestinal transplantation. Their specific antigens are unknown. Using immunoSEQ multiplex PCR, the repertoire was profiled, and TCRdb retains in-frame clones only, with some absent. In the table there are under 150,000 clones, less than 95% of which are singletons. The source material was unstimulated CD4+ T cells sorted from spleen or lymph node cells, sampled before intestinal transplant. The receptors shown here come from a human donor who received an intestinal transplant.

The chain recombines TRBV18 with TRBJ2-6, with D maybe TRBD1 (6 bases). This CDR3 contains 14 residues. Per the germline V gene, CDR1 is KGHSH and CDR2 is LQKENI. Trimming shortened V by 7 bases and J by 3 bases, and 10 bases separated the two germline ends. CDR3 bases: TGTGCCAGCTTTCAGGGGTATGGGGCCAACGTCCTGACTTTC. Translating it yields CASFQGYGANVLTF. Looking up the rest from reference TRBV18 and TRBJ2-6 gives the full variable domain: NAGVMQNPRHLVRRRGQEARLRCSPMKGHSHVYWYRQLPEEGLKFMVYLQKENIIDESGMPKERFSAEFPKEGPSILRIQQVVRGDSAAYFCASFQGYGANVLTFGAGSRLTVL.

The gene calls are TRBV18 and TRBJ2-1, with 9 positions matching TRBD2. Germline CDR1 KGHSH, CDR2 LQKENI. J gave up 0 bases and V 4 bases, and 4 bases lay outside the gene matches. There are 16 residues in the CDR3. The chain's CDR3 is CASSQGAGGSYNEQFF. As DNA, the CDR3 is TGTGCCAGCTCACAAGGAGCGGGGGGCTCCTACAATGAGCAGTTCTTC.

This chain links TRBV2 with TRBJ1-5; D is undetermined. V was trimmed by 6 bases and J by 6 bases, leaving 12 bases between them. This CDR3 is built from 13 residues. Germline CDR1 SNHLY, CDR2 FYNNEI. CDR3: CASRADSGQPQHF. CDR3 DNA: TGTGCCAGCAGGGCCGATTCGGGTCAGCCCCAGCATTTT.